Presented here are 14 T cell receptor beta chains from one specimen sequenced in a study of blood T cells in healthy people across ages. Primed by a sample-barcoded 5' primer and a J-beta primer mix, a second PCR proceeded for about 6 to 11 cycles. TCRdb passed the 5' RACE reads through MiXCR, listing each CDR3 protein once. This sample yields around 1,000,000 distinct CDR3 sequences, of which under 30% are seen a single time; 0.65% to 0.75% belongs to the top ten. The same sample was also studied in work on T cells of mothers and their children.

Sequencing was carried out using blood. The receptors shown here come from a girl aged 2 to 9 in good health.

The chain recombines TRBV5-8 with TRBJ2-7; 7 bases line up with TRBD1. TRBJ2-1 explains the end of the DNA better; the J call may be wrong. The CDR3 totals 12 residues. Germline lookup yields CDR1 SGHTS and CDR2 YDEGEE. This CDR3 reads CASSLGGFEQFF. The CDR3 DNA follows: TGTGCCAGCAGCCTAGGGGGCTTTGAGCAGTTCTTC.

The CDR3 bases are TGCAGCGTTCAGGGATTTGTGGCCAACGTCCTGACTTTC. Translated, it gives CSVQGFVANVLTF. The chain has TRBV29-1 and TRBJ2-6; tentative D call: TRBD1 (5 bases). The germline V gene has CDR1 SQVTM and CDR2 ANQGSEA. This CDR3 region has 13 residues. Trimming took 5 bases from V and 6 from J, leaving 11 bases between them. The full variable domain, completed using reference TRBV29-1 and TRBJ2-6, is SAVISQKPSRDICQRGTSLTIQCQVDSQVTMMFWYRQQPGQSLTLIATANQGSEATYESGFVIDKFPISRPNLTFSTLTVSNMSPEDSSIYLCSVQGFVANVLTFGAGSRLTVL.

The chain combines TRBV5-1 with TRBJ2-3; TRBD2 agrees at 12 bases. CDR1 and CDR2 from the germline V gene are SGHRS and YFSETQ. This CDR3 comprises 18 residues. V lost 3 bases and J lost 0; bases outside the gene matches: 8. CDR3 amino acids: CASSSLAGGPTSTDTQYF. As DNA, the CDR3 is TGCGCCAGCAGCTCCCTAGCGGGAGGGCCGACTAGCACAGATACGCAGTATTTT. Complete variable domain (other parts from reference TRBV5-1 and TRBJ2-3): KAGVTQTPRYLIKTRGQQVTLSCSPISGHRSVSWYQQTPGQGLQFLFEYFSETQRNKGNFPGRFSGRQFSNSRSEMNVSTLELGDSALYLCASSSLAGGPTSTDTQYFGPGTRLTVL.

The chain uses TRBV12-5 and TRBJ1-1; D gene uncertain. The V and J ends lost 1 base and 11 bases respectively, with 20 bases between them. Germline CDR1 and CDR2: LGHNT and FRNRAP. The CDR3 sequence is 15 residues long. CDR3 region: CASGLGQVSAGTAFF. The CDR3 bases are TGTGCTAGTGGTTTGGGTCAGGTGTCTGCCGGTACTGCTTTCTTT.

This clonotype was seen a handful of times. V gene TRBV5-6 combines with J gene TRBJ2-4, with TRBD1 matching 8 bases. CDR3 size: 16 residues. V dropped 0 bases and J dropped 3; count of bases not matched to a gene: 5. Germline CDR1 SGHDT, CDR2 YYEEEE. The CDR3 DNA reads TGTGCCAGCAGCTTGGGGCAGGGGGCAGGCAAAAACATTCAGTACTTC. Residues: CASSLGQGAGKNIQYF.

This clonotype was seen a few times. The chain uses TRBV14 and TRBJ2-7, with TRBD2 matching over 9 bases. Germline-derived CDR1 and CDR2 are SGHDN and FVKESK. The V segment lost 1 base and the J segment 1 base; nucleotides outside the gene matches: 8. The CDR3 is 17 amino acids. CDR3 coding DNA: TGTGCCAGCAGCCAAGGGGCTAGCGGGGAGGGTTCCTACGAGCAGTACTTC. Its translation is CASSQGASGEGSYEQYF.

This chain connects TRBV4-1 to TRBJ2-5, with no clear D. Germline values: CDR1 MGHRA, CDR2 YSYEKL. Between the trimmed V and J ends, which lost 2 bases and 0 bases, there was a span of 4 bases. The CDR3 consists of 13 residues. The CDR3: CASSQPYQETQYF. The CDR3 DNA sequence: TGCGCCAGCAGCCAACCGTACCAAGAGACCCAGTACTTC.

The sample holds a few counts of this clonotype. The rearrangement links TRBV7-3 to TRBJ2-1; D perhaps matches TRBD2 (5 bases). The germline V and J ends were trimmed by 6 bases and 8 bases, with 14 bases remaining between them. Germline V gene sequence: CDR1 SGHTA, CDR2 FQGTGA. The length of the CDR3 is 13 residues. CDR3 DNA sequence: TGTGCCAGCAGTTCCTCTGGGAGCGATGAGCAGTTCTTC. Protein product: CASSSSGSDEQFF.

This sequence joins TRBV20-1 and TRBJ1-3; D is undetermined. V was pared by 1 base and J by 4 bases, with 8 bases between. The CDR3 sequence is 13 residues long. Germline assignment: CDR1 DFQATT and CDR2 SNEGSKA (reference sequence). The CDR3 coding sequence is TGCAGTGCTAGAGCCCCTGTGGGAAACACCATATATTTT. It translates to CSARAPVGNTIYF.

Turning to this clonotype: An end of the junction does not agree with germline; a read error may underlie this. V is TRBV7-2 and J is TRBJ1-5, with no clear D. Per the germline V gene, CDR1 is SGHTA and CDR2 is FQGNSA. The CDR3 has 13 amino acids. Written as DNA, the CDR3 is TGTGCCAGCAGCTTCTGGAGCAACCAGCCCCAGCATTTT. It yields the protein CASSFWSNQPQHF. The whole variable domain, remainder taken from reference TRBV7-2 and TRBJ1-5, is GAGVSQSPSNKVTEKGKDVELRCDPISGHTALYWYRQSLGQGLEFLIYFQGNSAPDKSGLPSDRFSAERTGGSVSTLTIQRTQQEDSAVYLCASSFWSNQPQHFGDGTRLSIL.

This chain connects TRBV13 to TRBJ2-3, with 9 bases matching TRBD2. Germline CDR1 and CDR2: PRHDT and FYEKMQ (reference sequence). V lost 5 bases, J lost 2 bases, and 11 bases stayed unmatched. The CDR3 sequence is 17 residues long. The CDR3 is CASSDGNSGGITDTQYF. CDR3 nucleotides: TGTGCCAGCAGCGATGGGAATAGCGGGGGAATCACAGATACGCAGTATTTT.

The chain recombines TRBV11-2 with TRBJ2-2, with a weak D call TRBD2 (6 bases). Germline CDR1 SGHAT, CDR2 FQNNGV. V was clipped by 4 bases and J by 8 bases, with 17 bases between them. This CDR3 has 15 residues. The CDR3 nucleotides are TGTGCCAGCAGCTCCCAGGAGGGCCGTACGGGGGAGCTGTTTTTT. Translating gives CASSSQEGRTGELFF.

This rearrangement joins TRBV27 to TRBJ2-5; 9 bases match TRBD2. The trim removed 3 bases at V and 5 bases at J, leaving 7 bases unmatched. The CDR3 consists of 15 residues. Germline values: CDR1 MNHEY, CDR2 SMNVEV (reference sequence). Written as DNA, the CDR3 is TGTGCCAGCAGTTTCGATGGGACTAGCCGGGAGACCCAGTACTTC. Translated, it gives CASSFDGTSRETQYF.

This clonotype was seen a handful of times. The CDR3 here is CASSPRGFPRAFF. The CDR3 nucleotides read TGTGCCAGCAGTCCACGAGGGTTCCCAAGGGCTTTCTTT. The rearrangement links TRBV28 to TRBJ1-1; D not certain. The germline gives CDR1 MDHEN, CDR2 SYDVKM. This CDR3 contains 13 residues. Between the trimmed V and J ends, which lost 5 bases and 11 bases, there was a span of 18 bases.